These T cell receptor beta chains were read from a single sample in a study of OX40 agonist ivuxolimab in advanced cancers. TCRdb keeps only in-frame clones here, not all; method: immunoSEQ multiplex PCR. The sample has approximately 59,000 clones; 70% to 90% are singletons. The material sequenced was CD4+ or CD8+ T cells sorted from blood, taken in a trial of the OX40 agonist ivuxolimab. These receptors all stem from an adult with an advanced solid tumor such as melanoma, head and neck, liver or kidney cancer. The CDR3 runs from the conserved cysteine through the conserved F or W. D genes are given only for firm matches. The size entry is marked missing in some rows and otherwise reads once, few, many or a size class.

DNA: TGTGCCAGCAGCTTAGTATCTGGTGGAAAACTGTTTTTT; CDR3: CASSLVSGGKLFF; size: NA; D: NA; J: TRBJ1-4; V: TRBV11-2
DNA: TGTGCCAGTAGTAGAGGGACTATCAATGAGCAGTTCTTC; CDR3: CASSRGTINEQFF; size: NA; D: TRBD2; J: TRBJ2-1; V: TRBV19
DNA: TGTGCCAGCAGCGTATTTAGCGGGAGAGGCAATGAGCAGTTCTTC; CDR3: CASSVFSGRGNEQFF; size: NA; D: TRBD2; J: TRBJ2-1; V: TRBV9
DNA: TGCGCCAGCAGCAACACCCCGGGCCTTCTTTTCGGAAACACCATATATTTT; CDR3: CASSNTPGLLFGNTIYF; size: NA; D: NA; J: TRBJ1-3; V: TRBV5-1
DNA: TGCGCCAGCAGCTTGGCCGGCCAGGGGGTTAACGAGCAGTACTTC; CDR3: CASSLAGQGVNEQYF; size: few; D: TRBD1; J: TRBJ2-7; V: TRBV5-1
DNA: TGTGCCAGCAGCTTAGAATTCGGTGCCTACGAGCAGTACTTC; CDR3: CASSLEFGAYEQYF; size: few; D: NA; J: TRBJ2-7; V: TRBV11-2
DNA: TGTGCCATCAGTGAGATGGGAGGTGAGCAGTTCTTC; CDR3: CAISEMGGEQFF; size: NA; D: NA; J: TRBJ2-1; V: TRBV10-3
DNA: TGCGCCAGCAGTGAGGGCGGGAGGGCCGGCGAGCAGTACTTC; CDR3: CASSEGGRAGEQYF; size: NA; D: TRBD2; J: TRBJ2-7; V: TRBV10-1
DNA: TGTGCCAGCTCACAGGGACACTACTACGAGCAGTACTTC; CDR3: CASSQGHYYEQYF; size: NA; D: NA; J: TRBJ2-7; V: TRBV18
DNA: TGCGCCAGCAGTCCGGTTCCCCGGGACAGGGGCCGGGGGACCCAGTACTTC; CDR3: CASSPVPRDRGRGTQYF; size: NA; D: TRBD1; J: TRBJ2-5; V: TRBV23-1
DNA: TGTGCCAGCAGGCTCGACGGAGAAGGCTACGAGCAGTACTTC; CDR3: CASRLDGEGYEQYF; size: NA; D: NA; J: TRBJ2-7; V: TRBV6-5
DNA: TGTGCCAGCAGCCTGCGACCGCCATCGGACGGGAATCAGCCCCAGCATTTT; CDR3: CASSLRPPSDGNQPQHF; size: NA; D: NA; J: TRBJ1-5; V: TRBV7-2
DNA: TGTGCCAGCAGCTTGTTCCGACAGGGGGATGAAAAACTGTTTTTT; CDR3: CASSLFRQGDEKLFF; size: NA; D: TRBD1; J: TRBJ1-4; V: TRBV5-8
DNA: TGTGCCAGCAGCCCCCCGACAGGGAGGACCAAAAACATTCAGTACTTC; CDR3: CASSPPTGRTKNIQYF; size: NA; D: NA; J: TRBJ2-4; V: TRBV5-8
DNA: TGTGCCAGCAGCTTAGCGGCGGGGGGGGATGGAGAGACCCAGTACTTC; CDR3: CASSLAAGGDGETQYF; size: NA; D: TRBD2; J: TRBJ2-5; V: TRBV7-2
DNA: TGTGCCAGCAGCTTCGATCCGGGTGCTGACGCCGAGCAGTACTTC; CDR3: CASSFDPGADAEQYF; size: once; D: NA; J: TRBJ2-7; V: TRBV11-3
DNA: TGCGCCAGCAGCCAAGACCAGACTGAAGCTTTCTTT; CDR3: CASSQDQTEAFF; size: NA; D: NA; J: TRBJ1-1; V: TRBV4-3
DNA: TGCAGCGTTGAGGCGGAGGCCGGGGAGCTGTTTTTT; CDR3: CSVEAEAGELFF; size: once; D: NA; J: TRBJ2-2; V: TRBV29-1
DNA: TGTGCCAGCAGTTTAGCTGGGACAACTAGCAATCAGCCCCAGCATTTT; CDR3: CASSLAGTTSNQPQHF; size: NA; D: NA; J: TRBJ1-5; V: TRBV28
DNA: TGTGCCAGCAGCTTCAGCGGAAGCACAGATACGCAGTATTTT; CDR3: CASSFSGSTDTQYF; size: NA; D: NA; J: TRBJ2-3; V: TRBV11-2
DNA: TGTGCCAGTAGTTTGAGGGGACCTGGGGCCAACGTCCTGACTTTC; CDR3: CASSLRGPGANVLTF; size: NA; D: NA; J: TRBJ2-6; V: TRBV19
DNA: TGTGCCAGCAGCTCCTCTCAACAGGGGGCGTACTATGGCTACACCTTC; CDR3: CASSSSQQGAYYGYTF; size: NA; D: TRBD1; J: TRBJ1-2; V: TRBV7-2
DNA: TGTGCCAGCAGCTCATTGGGAGGGCTAGCCAATGAGCAGTTCTTC; CDR3: CASSSLGGLANEQFF; size: once; D: TRBD2; J: TRBJ2-1; V: TRBV4-2